Listed below are T cell receptor beta chains from one sample, sequenced in a study of vaccination effects on CD4 cells after COVID-19. Their antigen targets remain unknown. Sequencing was performed with immunoSEQ multiplex PCR; in TCRdb, only in-frame clones are kept and a portion is missing. The top ten clones hold 2.4% of a sample with 50,000 to 70,000 clones, roughly 80% of them seen once. The source was CD4+ T cells from PBMCs cultured without peptide, collected after COVID-19 vaccination. These receptors originate from a human donor who received a COVID-19 vaccine. Both conserved end residues are part of each CDR3. The order of the fields is J gene, V gene, CDR3 protein.

j_call: TRBJ2-3; v_call: TRBV5-8; cdr3_aa: CASSYTQAGGPFSTDTQYF
j_call: TRBJ1-2; v_call: TRBV25-1; cdr3_aa: CASSPTGTVISGYTF
j_call: TRBJ2-1; v_call: TRBV2; cdr3_aa: CASSGHNEQFF
j_call: TRBJ2-3; v_call: TRBV3-1/TRBV3-2; cdr3_aa: CASSQARLAGGITDTQYF
j_call: TRBJ2-1; v_call: TRBV5-6; cdr3_aa: CASRRNREGYNEQFF
j_call: TRBJ1-6; v_call: TRBV7-2; cdr3_aa: CASSLAGEGISPLHF
j_call: TRBJ2-2; v_call: TRBV15; cdr3_aa: CATSRVTRTGELFF
j_call: TRBJ1-2; v_call: TRBV5-1; cdr3_aa: CASSQFGDKIDYGYTF
j_call: TRBJ2-6; v_call: TRBV7-2; cdr3_aa: CASSLVTGSGANVLTF
j_call: TRBJ1-2; v_call: TRBV5-8; cdr3_aa: CASARPGNYGYTF
j_call: TRBJ1-2; v_call: TRBV5-1; cdr3_aa: CASSLVTNSNYGYTF
j_call: TRBJ1-2; v_call: TRBV6-5; cdr3_aa: CASSYVRGSNGYTF
j_call: TRBJ1-2; v_call: TRBV19; cdr3_aa: CASSIIDTGGYTF
j_call: TRBJ1-4; v_call: TRBV10-1; cdr3_aa: CASSSGQDSEKLFF
j_call: TRBJ1-2; v_call: TRBV6-5; cdr3_aa: CASSTGALNYGYTF
j_call: TRBJ2-2; v_call: TRBV19; cdr3_aa: CASSIRGQDTGELFF
j_call: TRBJ2-6; v_call: TRBV30; cdr3_aa: CAWSIIQSAGANVLTF
j_call: TRBJ2-1; v_call: TRBV2; cdr3_aa: CASSPPGGDNEQFF
j_call: TRBJ1-2; v_call: TRBV2; cdr3_aa: CASMDRGLNYGYTF
j_call: TRBJ1-2; v_call: TRBV18; cdr3_aa: CASSTGQGAALSYGYTF
j_call: TRBJ2-1; v_call: TRBV29-1; cdr3_aa: CSVERGSGSYNEQFF
j_call: TRBJ1-3; v_call: TRBV14; cdr3_aa: CASSLAGVSGNTIYF
j_call: TRBJ1-5; v_call: TRBV18; cdr3_aa: CASSPSKNQPQHF
j_call: TRBJ2-3; v_call: TRBV15; cdr3_aa: CATSLGGVNTDTQYF
j_call: TRBJ2-3; v_call: TRBV18; cdr3_aa: CASSPSGGDTDTQYF
j_call: TRBJ1-1; v_call: TRBV5-4; cdr3_aa: CASSLAPTGGYTEAFF
j_call: TRBJ1-2; v_call: TRBV7-2; cdr3_aa: CASSFRAYGYTF
j_call: TRBJ2-1; v_call: TRBV28; cdr3_aa: CASSLISRGNEQFF
j_call: TRBJ1-3; v_call: TRBV5-4; cdr3_aa: CTSSLQASSGNTIYF
j_call: TRBJ1-2; v_call: TRBV6-6; cdr3_aa: CASRSQGASGGYTF
j_call: TRBJ1-2; v_call: TRBV10-3; cdr3_aa: CAISESSDISRGGYTF
j_call: TRBJ1-2; v_call: TRBV3-1/TRBV3-2; cdr3_aa: CASSQGLLMIRDNYGYTF
j_call: TRBJ1-2; v_call: TRBV6-5; cdr3_aa: CASSSRDSYGYTF
j_call: TRBJ1-3; v_call: TRBV6-5; cdr3_aa: CASSYSGTGGNTIYF
j_call: TRBJ1-5; v_call: TRBV15; cdr3_aa: CATSRAGGANQPQHF
j_call: TRBJ2-2; v_call: TRBV18; cdr3_aa: CASSLQRGQVSGGELFF
j_call: TRBJ1-5; v_call: TRBV4-3; cdr3_aa: CASSQDSNQPQHF
j_call: TRBJ1-2; v_call: TRBV6-2/TRBV6-3; cdr3_aa: CASSYGRGPYGYTF
j_call: TRBJ1-1; v_call: TRBV5-1; cdr3_aa: CASSLGGHDTEAFF
j_call: TRBJ1-2; v_call: TRBV18; cdr3_aa: CASSPSQTDGYTF
j_call: TRBJ2-2; v_call: TRBV6-5; cdr3_aa: CASSYQGNTGELFF
j_call: TRBJ2-3; v_call: TRBV9; cdr3_aa: CASSVDPSGGGDTQYF
j_call: TRBJ2-5; v_call: TRBV19; cdr3_aa: CASSIGWDQQETQYF
j_call: TRBJ2-2; v_call: TRBV5-1; cdr3_aa: CASSLLTLTSPGRTGELFF
j_call: TRBJ2-4; v_call: TRBV30; cdr3_aa: CAWSHIPGLGNIQYF